Listed below are T cell receptor beta chains from one sample, sequenced in a study of cytomegalovirus exposure and HLA in healthy donors. Here immunoSEQ multiplex PCR was the method, and the copy in TCRdb shows in-frame clones only, minus some. The table records 150,000 to 250,000 clones, around three quarters of them present only once. The sequenced material came from PBMCs. The receptors derive from a man aged 25 to 40 in good health and CMV-seronegative. Both conserved end residues are part of each CDR3. A D gene is named only where the DNA matches it firmly. Size tells how often a clone was seen (once, few, many) or the class of an expanded clone, and some rows leave it out.

J,size,D,V,CDR3,DNA
TRBJ2-7,-,-,TRBV5-6,CASSLPRTEQYF,TGTGCCAGCAGCTTGCCCCGGACTGAGCAGTACTTC
TRBJ2-7,-,-,TRBV19,CASSIEDSYEQYF,TGTGCCAGTAGTATAGAAGACAGCTACGAGCAGTACTTC
TRBJ2-5,-,TRBD2,TRBV6-4,CASSVCVGDRGGRGQETQYF,TGTGCCAGCAGTGTATGCGTCGGGGACCGGGGCGGGAGAGGGCAAGAGACCCAGTACTTC
TRBJ2-7,-,TRBD1,TRBV6-5,CASRGTASWVEQYF,TGTGCCAGCAGGGGGACAGCCTCCTGGGTCGAGCAGTACTTC
TRBJ2-2,once,-,TRBV7-7,CASSSDRAGELFF,TGTGCCAGCAGCTCCGACCGGGCCGGGGAGCTGTTTTTT
TRBJ2-1,few,TRBD2,TRBV5-1,CASSLVLAGDEQFF,TGCGCCAGCAGCTTGGTCTTAGCGGGTGATGAGCAGTTCTTC
TRBJ2-7,-,TRBD2,TRBV28,CASSPNPPSGITYEQYF,TGTGCCAGCAGTCCCAACCCCCCTAGCGGGATCACCTACGAGCAGTACTTC
TRBJ2-2,-,-,TRBV7-7,CASSSRAGYQGYTGELFF,TGTGCCAGCAGCTCTAGGGCGGGATATCAGGGCTACACCGGGGAGCTGTTTTTT
TRBJ2-1,-,-,TRBV20-1,CSAPAGNEQFF,TGCAGTGCTCCCGCGGGTAATGAGCAGTTCTTC
TRBJ1-2,-,-,TRBV28,CASGLSGGYGYTF,TGTGCCAGCGGTCTCTCAGGTGGCTATGGCTACACCTTC
TRBJ2-5,-,TRBD1,TRBV30,CAWSPDRGGETQYF,TGTGCCTGGAGCCCGGACAGGGGTGGAGAGACCCAGTACTTC
TRBJ2-3,-,TRBD2,TRBV30,CAWGISGAGDTQYF,TGTGCCTGGGGAATTAGCGGGGCTGGGGATACGCAGTATTTT
TRBJ1-2,-,TRBD1,TRBV29-1,CSVGQGVPYGYTF,TGCAGCGTTGGACAGGGGGTCCCCTATGGCTACACCTTC
TRBJ2-5,-,TRBD1,TRBV7-9,CASSPPGQGFMETQYF,TGTGCCAGCAGCCCACCGGGACAGGGTTTTATGGAGACCCAGTACTTC
TRBJ2-7,-,-,TRBV7-2,CASSFHQGGYEQYF,TGTGCCAGCAGCTTTCATCAGGGAGGCTACGAGCAGTACTTC
TRBJ2-3,-,-,TRBV25-1,CASSESVGRSTDTQYF,TGTGCCAGCAGTGAAAGTGTCGGGAGAAGCACAGATACGCAGTATTTT
TRBJ2-7,-,-,TRBV7-2,CASSFRDLDYEQYF,TGTGCCAGCAGCTTCCGGGACTTAGACTACGAGCAGTACTTC
TRBJ1-5,-,TRBD1,TRBV7-2,CASSFSNRDSLYF,TGTGCCAGCAGCTTTTCCAACCGGGACAGCCTGTATTTT
TRBJ2-5,-,-,TRBV5-4,CASTPSLRERGETQYF,TGTGCCAGCACCCCCAGTCTTCGGGAGAGGGGAGAGACCCAGTACTTC
TRBJ2-7,-,-,TRBV9,CASSVASGHSYEQYF,TGTGCCAGCAGCGTAGCTTCGGGACACAGCTACGAGCAGTACTTC
TRBJ1-1,-,-,TRBV9,CASSVGARSEAFF,TGTGCCAGCAGCGTAGGAGCCCGTTCTGAAGCTTTCTTT
TRBJ2-5,once,-,TRBV29-1,CSVEPTETQYF,TGCAGCGTTGAGCCTACAGAGACCCAGTACTTC
TRBJ1-5,few,-,TRBV5-1,CASSRDSSNQPQHF,TGCGCCAGCAGCCGCGACAGTAGCAATCAGCCCCAGCATTTT
TRBJ2-7,few,-,TRBV5-1,CASSFGSRSSSYEQYF,TGCGCCAGCAGCTTTGGCTCCAGGTCCTCTTCCTACGAGCAGTACTTC
TRBJ1-3,-,TRBD1,TRBV13,CASSSTTGGSNTIYF,TGTGCCAGCAGTTCCACTACAGGGGGATCGAACACCATATATTTT
TRBJ2-7,-,TRBD2,TRBV6-4,CASSDLHGGGSYEQYF,TGTGCCAGCAGTGACCTCCATGGCGGGGGAAGCTACGAGCAGTACTTC
TRBJ2-7,-,-,TRBV2,CASSDPLSDRNLSYEQYF,TGTGCCAGCAGTGATCCCCTCTCTGACAGGAACCTCTCCTACGAGCAGTACTTC
TRBJ1-1,-,-,TRBV7-6,CASSLVEGETEAFF,TGTGCCAGCAGCTTAGTGGAGGGAGAAACTGAAGCTTTCTTT
TRBJ2-1,-,-,TRBV2,CASSERGTGSSYNEQFF,TGTGCCAGCAGTGAACGGGGGACGGGAAGCTCCTACAATGAGCAGTTCTTC
TRBJ2-1,-,-,TRBV7-9,CASSPVPADSVF,TGTGCCAGCAGCCCCGTTCCCGCGGATTCGGTCTTC
TRBJ2-7,-,TRBD1,TRBV23-1,CASSQSGTGGAPSLKSYEQYF,TGCGCCAGCAGTCAATCCGGGACAGGGGGCGCCCCATCCCTAAAATCCTACGAGCAGTACTTC
TRBJ2-7,-,TRBD2,TRBV28,CASSTRTSGRNREQYF,TGTGCCAGCAGTACAAGGACTAGCGGGAGGAATCGCGAGCAGTACTTC
TRBJ1-2,-,TRBD1,TRBV27,CASSPGQGNRGPTF,TGTGCCAGCAGTCCGGGACAGGGGAATAGGGGTCCTACCTTC
TRBJ2-7,-,-,TRBV7-7,CASSLGEASSYEQYF,TGTGCTAGCAGCTTAGGAGAGGCCAGCTCCTACGAGCAGTACTTC
TRBJ2-7,-,TRBD2,TRBV30,CAWTYPGLAGYEQYF,TGTGCCTGGACCTACCCGGGACTAGCGGGATACGAGCAGTACTTC
TRBJ2-7,-,TRBD2,TRBV5-1,CASSDGTSGRRSYEQYF,TGCGCCAGCAGCGACGGGACTAGCGGGAGGAGGTCCTACGAGCAGTACTTC